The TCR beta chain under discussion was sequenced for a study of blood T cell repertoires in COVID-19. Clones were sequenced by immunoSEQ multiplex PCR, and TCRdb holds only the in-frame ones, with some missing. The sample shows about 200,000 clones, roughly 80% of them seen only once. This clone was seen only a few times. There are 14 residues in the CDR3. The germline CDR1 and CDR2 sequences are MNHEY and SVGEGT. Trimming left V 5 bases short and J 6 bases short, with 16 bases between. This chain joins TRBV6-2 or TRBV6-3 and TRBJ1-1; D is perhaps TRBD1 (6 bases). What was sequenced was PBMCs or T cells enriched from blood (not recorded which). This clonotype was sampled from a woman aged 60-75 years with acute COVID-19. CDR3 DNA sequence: TGTGCCAGCAGTGGGCAGGGGCCAGACGCTGAAGCTTTCTTT. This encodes CASSGQGPDAEAFF.